This T cell receptor beta chain was captured by sequencing in a study of regulatory T cells in long-lasting Graves disease. The V gene lost 2 bases and the J gene lost 5 bases, with 7 bases spanning the gap. The CDR3 has 13 amino acids. Germline assignment: CDR1 MNHEY and CDR2 SMNVEV (reference sequence). TCR beta libraries were built with iRepertoire HTBI primers and Arm-PCR of CDR3 regions. MiXCR was run by TCRdb on the multiplex PCR reads, yielding one entry per CDR3 protein. The data hold a few hundred thousand distinct CDR3 sequences, with over 15% observed a single time. This clonotype came up a few times. Time point reported: newly diagnosed GD, antithyroid drugs for less than 3 months. PBMC-extracted RNA yielded the TCR library. The same sample was also studied in work on T cells in Graves' hyperthyroidism and ophthalmopathy.

The specimen comprised peripheral blood mononuclear cells (PBMCs), sampled at new diagnosis, from a patient treated with antithyroid drugs. The TCR comes from a man aged 35-49 years with Graves disease. This rearrangement joins TRBV27 to TRBJ1-5; the D is unclear. This CDR3 reads CASSLELDQPQHF. The DNA for the CDR3 is TGTGCCAGCAGTTTAGAACTCGATCAGCCCCAGCATTTT.